This T cell receptor beta chain stems from a study of T-cell memory formation after mild COVID-19. V lost 2 bases and J lost 4, with 4 bases in between. The CDR3 totals 12 residues. CDR1 LGHDT and CDR2 YNNKEL come from the germline V gene (reference sequence). The sample holds one count of this clonotype. TCRdb processed the 5' RACE reads anew with MiXCR; each CDR3 protein has one entry. The sample shows tens of thousands of distinct CDR3 sequences, about 16% of them seen only once. The clonotype was recovered from a man in his late teens or twenties who had mild COVID-19 (a few samples of this study predate the infection). Cell type and time point are not known. The V call is TRBV3-1, the J call TRBJ2-3, with D hard to call. Sequenced material: PBMCs or a T cell subset sorted from them (not recorded which). The CDR3 DNA follows: TGTGCCAGCAGCCAAACCGCAGATACGCAGTATTTT. Translated, it gives CASSQTADTQYF.